The subject of this entry is one TCR beta chain. Its antigen is unknown. This CDR3 is also generated by other DNA sequences in the sample. This specimen comes from a study of cytomegalovirus exposure and HLA in healthy donors. The wider study: The roughly 700 first-cohort repertoires shared a platform with the 130 or so validation repertoires, as reported in a later analysis.

Whole-study results and caveats: Cytomegalovirus status was reportedly diagnosed by the classifier with high specificity and sensitivity. Cytomegalovirus association was listed for 164 TCR beta chains.

Some clones are missing from TCRdb's copy, which holds only in-frame ones; the method was immunoSEQ multiplex PCR. The sample consists of approximately 150,000 clones, roughly 83% of them appearing once. V was shortened by 4 bases and J by 0 bases, with 10 bases between the two germline ends. Germline V gene sequence: CDR1 SGHNT, CDR2 YYREEE (reference sequence). CDR3 length: 14 residues. From the 120-subject validation cohort, which was separate from the roughly 710-subject first cohort, the donors were drawn. The source material was PBMCs. V usage is TRBV5-4 and J usage is TRBJ1-1; weak D call: TRBD1 (6 bases). The receptor's source is a man aged 25-40 years in good health and CMV-seropositive. The CDR3 loop is CASSTGQMNTEAFF. In DNA form, the CDR3 reads TGTGCCAGCAGCACGGGACAAATGAACACTGAAGCTTTCTTT.